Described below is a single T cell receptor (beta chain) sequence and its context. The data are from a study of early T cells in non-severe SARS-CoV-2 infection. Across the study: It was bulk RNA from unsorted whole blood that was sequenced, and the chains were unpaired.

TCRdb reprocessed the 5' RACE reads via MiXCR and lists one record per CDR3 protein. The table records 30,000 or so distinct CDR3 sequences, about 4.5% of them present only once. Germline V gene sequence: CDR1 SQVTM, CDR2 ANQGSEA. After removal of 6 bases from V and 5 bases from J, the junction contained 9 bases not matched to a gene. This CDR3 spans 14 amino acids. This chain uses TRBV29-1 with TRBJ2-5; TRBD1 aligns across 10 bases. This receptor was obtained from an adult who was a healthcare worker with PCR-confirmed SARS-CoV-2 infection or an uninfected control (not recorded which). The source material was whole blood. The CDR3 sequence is CSVSTWDRGETQYF. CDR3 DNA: TGCAGCGTCTCCACTTGGGACAGGGGTGAGACCCAGTACTTC. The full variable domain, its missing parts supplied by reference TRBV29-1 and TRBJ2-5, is SAVISQKPSRDICQRGTSLTIQCQVDSQVTMMFWYRQQPGQSLTLIATANQGSEATYESGFVIDKFPISRPNLTFSTLTVSNMSPEDSSIYLCSVSTWDRGETQYFGPGTRLLVL.